Detailed here is one T cell receptor (beta chain). The antigen is undetermined. The record originates from a study of blood T cells in healthy people across ages. Primed by a sample-barcoded 5' primer and a J-beta primer mix, a second PCR proceeded for about 7 to 12 cycles. TCRdb re-derived calls from the 5' RACE reads in MiXCR, one entry per CDR3 protein. The table shows 1 million or so distinct CDR3 sequences, with around 43% occurring only once. Findings of the study overall: More naive CD4+ cells and higher diversity marked long-lived donors relative to aged donors.

V shed 7 bases, J shed 9 bases, and the junction held 11 bases outside the gene matches. CDR1 and CDR2 from the germline V gene are ENHRY and SYGVKD. The CDR3 contains 15 residues. V gene TRBV10-3 combines with J gene TRBJ2-1; 11 bases agree with TRBD2. The clonotype originates from a woman aged 55-70 years in good health. Sequenced input: blood. This CDR3 reads CAITVVSGRASEQFF. DNA of the CDR3: TGTGCCATCACTGTGGTTAGCGGGAGGGCTTCTGAGCAGTTCTTC.